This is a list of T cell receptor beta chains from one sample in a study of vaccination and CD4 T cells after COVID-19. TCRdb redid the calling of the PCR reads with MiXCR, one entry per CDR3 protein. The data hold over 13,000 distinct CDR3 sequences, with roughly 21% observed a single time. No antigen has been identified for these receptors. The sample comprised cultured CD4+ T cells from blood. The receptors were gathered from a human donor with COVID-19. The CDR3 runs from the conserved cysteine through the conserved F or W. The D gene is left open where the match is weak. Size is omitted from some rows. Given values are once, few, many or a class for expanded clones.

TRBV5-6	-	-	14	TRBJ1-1	TGTGCCAGCAGCCCGGGACGGCAGGGCACTGAAGCTTTCTTT	CASSPGRQGTEAFF
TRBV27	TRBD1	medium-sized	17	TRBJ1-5	TGTGCCAGCAGCTCAATACCCACGTGGGCAGGGGGACAGCCCCAGCATTTT	CASSSIPTWAGGQPQHF
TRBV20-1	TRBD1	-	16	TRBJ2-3	TGCAGGGGTTTCGCACCGGGGACAGGCTTCACAGATACGCAGTATTTT	CRGFAPGTGFTDTQYF
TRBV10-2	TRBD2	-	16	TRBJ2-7	TGCGCCAGCAACGTATTAGCGGGGGGGAGCTCCTACGAGCAGTACTTC	CASNVLAGGSSYEQYF
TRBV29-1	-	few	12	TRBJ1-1	TGCAGCGTTGAGAAGGGGAACACTGAAGCTTTCTTT	CSVEKGNTEAFF
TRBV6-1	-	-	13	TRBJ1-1	TGTGCCAGCAGTGACCGGGGAGGCACTGAAGCTTTCTTT	CASSDRGGTEAFF
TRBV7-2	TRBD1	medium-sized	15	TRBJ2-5	TGTGCCAGCAGCTTCGACAGGGGTCGGCGGGAGACCCAGTACTTC	CASSFDRGRRETQYF
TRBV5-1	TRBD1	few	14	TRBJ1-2	TGCGCCAGCAGACCGGACAGGGGGCAGGATGGCTACACCTTC	CASRPDRGQDGYTF
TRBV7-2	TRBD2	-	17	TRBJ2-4	TGTGCCAGCAGCCCCACTAGCGGGGGGCATCCCAAAAACATTCAGTACTTC	CASSPTSGGHPKNIQYF
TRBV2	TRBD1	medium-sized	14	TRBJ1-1	TGTGCCAGCAGTGAATCAGGGGGGTCCACTGAAGCTTTCTTT	CASSESGGSTEAFF